The next 27 T cell receptor beta chains were all read from a single sample in a study of shared clonotypes between healthy human individuals. Assay used: immunoSEQ multiplex PCR; TCRdb lists only in-frame clones, some missing. Among around 300,000 clones, roughly 84% were seen once, and the ten largest hold around 15%. The sequencing input was memory CD8+ T cells sorted from blood. Subset indicated: CD45RO+ cells pooled with CCR7-negative TemRA cells. The receptors originated from a man between 18 and 29 years old in good health.

This rearrangement joins TRBV7-8 to TRBJ2-3; unclear D gene. Germline-derived CDR1 and CDR2 are SGHVS and FQNEAQ. The CDR3 sequence is 16 residues long. V gave up 5 bases and J gave up 0 bases, with 15 bases separating them. The CDR3 here is CASSPHPSASTDTQYF. The CDR3 DNA reads as TGTGCCAGCAGCCCCCACCCCAGCGCTAGCACAGATACGCAGTATTTT. Drawing the rest from reference TRBV7-8 and TRBJ2-3, the complete variable domain is GAGVSQSPRYKVAKRGQDVALRCDPISGHVSLFWYQQALGQGPEFLTYFQNEAQLDKSGLPSDRFFAERPEGSVSTLKIQRTQQEDSAVYLCASSPHPSASTDTQYFGPGTRLTVL.

The chain links TRBV7-9 to TRBJ2-5, with D unresolved. Germline V gene data show CDR1 as SEHNR and CDR2 as FQNEAQ (reference sequence). V lost 5 bases, J lost 2 bases, and 12 bases lay in between. This CDR3 spans 14 amino acids. CDR3: CASSAVVVQETQYF. Here the CDR3 DNA reads TGTGCCAGCAGCGCAGTTGTAGTTCAAGAGACCCAGTACTTC.

The rearrangement uses TRBV4-3 and TRBJ2-1; 9 bases align to TRBD1. In germline, CDR1 is LGHNA, CDR2 YSLEER. V dropped 0 bases and J dropped 4; count of bases not matched to a gene: 7. This CDR3 comprises 17 residues. CDR3 nucleotides: TGCGCCAGCAGCCAAGAAGAGGGACAGGGCTATTACAATGAGCAGTTCTTC. Its translation: CASSQEEGQGYYNEQFF.

A word on this clone: Other nucleotide sequences in the sample specify the same CDR3. The rearrangement uses TRBV5-6 and TRBJ2-7; TRBD1 agrees at 10 bases. Germline trimming cut 3 bases from V and 1 base from J; bases unmatched to any gene: 1. CDR1 is SGHDT, CDR2 YYEEEE, per germline. The CDR3 is 14 amino acids. This CDR3 is CASSWDRGSYEQYF. The CDR3 coding sequence is TGTGCCAGCAGCTGGGACAGGGGTTCCTACGAGCAGTACTTC. Full variable domain (rest looked up from reference TRBV5-6 and TRBJ2-7): DAGVTQSPTHLIKTRGQQVTLRCSPKSGHDTVSWYQQALGQGPQFIFQYYEEEERQRGNFPDRFSGHQFPNYSSELNVNALLLGDSALYLCASSWDRGSYEQYFGPGTRLTVT.

V gene TRBV13 combines with J gene TRBJ2-7; weak D call: TRBD2 (6 bases). Trimming stripped 5 bases from V and 6 bases from J, with 20 bases between. Germline V gene data show CDR1 as PRHDT and CDR2 as FYEKMQ (reference sequence). This CDR3 is built from 15 residues. The CDR3 reads CASSLDRGGETEQYF. The CDR3 nucleotides are TGTGCCAGCAGCCTGGATCGGGGAGGAGAAACCGAGCAGTACTTC.

By sample fraction, this clone is medium-sized. The J gene is TRBJ2-7, the V gene TRBV7-9; D unresolved. CDR3 size: 12 residues. Trimming cost V 7 bases and J 5 bases, with 12 bases left between them. Germline V gene lookup returns CDR1 SEHNR and CDR2 FQNEAQ (reference sequence). CDR3 in DNA: TGTGCCAGCAATAGAGACCAGGACGAGCAGTACTTC. The encoded protein is CASNRDQDEQYF.

The chain has TRBV7-4 and TRBJ1-5, with D tentatively TRBD1 (5 bases). The length of the CDR3 is 17 residues. Trimming stripped 5 bases from V and 5 bases from J, with 22 bases between. The germline V gene encodes CDR1 SGHVT and CDR2 SQSDAQ. The CDR3 sequence is CASSDPDASRDDQPQHF. DNA of the CDR3: TGTGCCAGCAGCGACCCCGACGCCTCCCGGGACGATCAGCCCCAGCATTTT.

The chain carries TRBV5-8 and TRBJ2-4; 9 bases align to TRBD2. This CDR3 is built from 16 residues. Germline V gives CDR1 SGHTS, CDR2 YDEGEE. After removal of 0 bases from V and 11 bases from J, the junction contained 12 bases not matched to a gene. The CDR3 sequence is CASSLGAGGPQEFQYF. CDR3 DNA sequence: TGTGCCAGCAGCTTGGGGGCGGGGGGGCCCCAAGAATTTCAGTACTTC.

The V call is TRBV29-1, the J call TRBJ2-5; 11 bases map to TRBD2. V shed 2 bases and J 1 base; nucleotides not matched to a gene: 6. The germline CDR1 and CDR2 sequences are SQVTM and ANQGSEA. The CDR3 spans 16 residues. The CDR3, as DNA: TGCAGCGTTGAATCTTGGGGACTAGCGGTCCAAGAGACCCAGTACTTC. Protein product: CSVESWGLAVQETQYF.

The chain recombines TRBV5-4 with TRBJ2-1; D is perhaps TRBD1 (6 bases). V lost 0 bases to trimming and J lost 10 bases, with 8 bases between them. Germline V gene data show CDR1 as SGHNT and CDR2 as YYREEE (reference sequence). CDR3 length: 12 residues. The CDR3 reads CASSLEGTEQFF. The CDR3 nucleotides read TGTGCCAGCAGCTTGGAGGGGACAGAGCAGTTCTTC.

This chain links TRBV4-1 with TRBJ1-5; D remains unclear. The germline V and J ends were trimmed by 1 base and 4 bases, with 11 bases remaining between them. The CDR3 runs to 15 residues. Germline CDR1 and CDR2: MGHRA and YSYEKL. This chain's CDR3 is CASSQVSGNNQPQHF. CDR3 DNA: TGCGCCAGCAGCCAAGTTTCAGGCAATAATCAGCCCCAGCATTTT.

This CDR3 reads CASSIKADGIYEQYF. DNA for the CDR3: TGTGCCAGCAGCATAAAAGCGGACGGAATCTACGAGCAGTACTTC. This chain links TRBV28 with TRBJ2-7; possibly TRBD2 for D (5 bases). This CDR3 comprises 15 residues. V lost 6 bases and J lost 3, with 18 bases in between. Germline CDR1 is MDHEN and CDR2 is SYDVKM.

This clone was observed many times. This sequence joins TRBV7-6 and TRBJ2-7; D is undetermined. This CDR3 is 13 amino acids long. Deletions cut 2 bases from V and 0 bases from J, with 5 bases between. Germline values: CDR1 SGHVS, CDR2 FNYEAQ. The CDR3 loop is CASSLSYSYEQYF. The CDR3 nucleotides read TGTGCCAGCAGCTTAAGTTACTCCTACGAGCAGTACTTC. The full variable domain, completed using reference TRBV7-6 and TRBJ2-7, is GAGVSQSPRYKVTKRGQDVALRCDPISGHVSLYWYRQALGQGPEFLTYFNYEAQQDKSGLPNDRFSAERPEGSISTLTIQRTEQRDSAMYRCASSLSYSYEQYFGPGTRLTVT.

The rearrangement uses TRBV5-1 and TRBJ2-1, with 10 bases aligning to TRBD2. CDR3 length: 18 residues. Germline V lookup: CDR1 SGHRS, CDR2 YFSETQ. The V gene end was trimmed by 4 bases and the J gene end by 4 bases; junction bases not matched to a gene: 14. DNA for the CDR3: TGCGCCAGCAGCATCCGAGCTAGCGGGAGACAGAGGTACAATGAGCAGTTCTTC. This translates into CASSIRASGRQRYNEQFF. The variable domain in full, with the rest retrieved from reference TRBV5-1 and TRBJ2-1, is KAGVTQTPRYLIKTRGQQVTLSCSPISGHRSVSWYQQTPGQGLQFLFEYFSETQRNKGNFPGRFSGRQFSNSRSEMNVSTLELGDSALYLCASSIRASGRQRYNEQFFGPGTRLTVL.

This clone was recorded many times. Here the CDR3 reads CASSPGVVSSYNEQFF. CDR3 nucleotides: TGTGCCAGCAGCCCCGGGGTGGTAAGCTCCTACAATGAGCAGTTCTTC. The chain carries TRBV7-8 and TRBJ2-1, with D perhaps matching TRBD2 (5 bases). Germline loops: CDR1 SGHVS, CDR2 FQNEAQ. This CDR3 is 16 amino acids long. Trimming cost V 5 bases and J 0 bases, with 14 bases left between them.

The V call is TRBV4-3, the J call TRBJ1-1; TRBD1 might be the D (6 bases). The CDR3 covers 17 residues. V was pared by 3 bases and J by 1 base, with 18 bases between. In germline, CDR1 is LGHNA, CDR2 YSLEER. Written as DNA, the CDR3 is TGCGCCAGCAGCCACGTAAACCGCAGGGGTGAGAACACTGAAGCTTTCTTT. Its translation is CASSHVNRRGENTEAFF.

J is TRBJ2-2 and V is TRBV13; 8 bases fit TRBD1. Germline loops: CDR1 PRHDT, CDR2 FYEKMQ (reference sequence). This CDR3 has 16 residues. J was trimmed by 1 base and V by 5 bases; bases with no gene match: 6. The CDR3 here is CASSPGQDENTGELFF. CDR3 sequence (DNA): TGTGCCAGCAGCCCGGGACAGGACGAGAACACCGGGGAGCTGTTTTTT.

The V gene is TRBV7-2, the J gene TRBJ2-7; D possibly corresponds to TRBD2 (5 bases). CDR3 length: 14 amino acids. Trimming took off 3 bases at V and 0 bases at J, with 9 bases between the two ends. The V gene's germline CDR1 is SGHTA and CDR2 FQGNSA. The CDR3 is CASSFRGPSYEQYF. The DNA for the CDR3 is TGTGCCAGCAGCTTCCGCGGGCCCTCCTACGAGCAGTACTTC.

The J gene is TRBJ2-1, the V gene TRBV11-2, with D perhaps being TRBD1 or TRBD2 (5 bases each). This CDR3 comprises 16 residues. Germline V lookup: CDR1 SGHAT, CDR2 FQNNGV. V lost 5 bases, J lost 9 bases, and 23 bases lay in between. The CDR3 here is CASSGTGTQALSEQFF. DNA of the CDR3: TGTGCCAGCAGCGGAACCGGGACCCAGGCGCTCTCTGAGCAGTTCTTC.

This clone was observed once. The chain recombines TRBV11-2 with TRBJ2-5; 7 bases fit TRBD2. The J segment lost 4 bases and the V segment lost 5 bases, leaving 7 bases of the junction unmatched. This CDR3 has 14 amino acids. Per germline, CDR1 SGHAT and CDR2 FQNNGV. The CDR3 sequence: CASSQYGGGETQYF. DNA of the CDR3: TGTGCCAGCAGCCAGTACGGCGGGGGAGAGACCCAGTACTTC.

There are many counts of this clone. V and J are TRBV10-1 and TRBJ2-1, with a tentative D call TRBD2 (6 bases). Trimming took 3 bases from V and 10 from J, leaving 13 bases between them. The CDR3 is made up of 13 amino acids. CDR1 and CDR2 from the germline V gene are WNHNN and SYGVQD (reference sequence). In DNA form, the CDR3 reads TGCGCCAGCAGTGAAGTAGGAGGAGGGGAGCAGTTCTTC. As protein: CASSEVGGGEQFF.

This clone has just one count. The rearrangement uses TRBV11-2 and TRBJ2-1, with 11 nucleotides matching TRBD2. Looked up from germline, CDR1 is SGHAT and CDR2 is FQNNGV. Trimming at V came to 5 bases and at J to 8 bases, leaving 14 bases not matched to a gene. This CDR3 comprises 17 residues. The CDR3 spells CASSPWASGGPRDEQFF. The CDR3 region has the DNA TGTGCCAGCAGCCCATGGGCTAGCGGGGGGCCCAGGGATGAGCAGTTCTTC.

This chain links TRBV5-1 with TRBJ1-4; 7 bases are a match to TRBD1. The CDR3 covers 15 residues. The V segment lost 0 bases and the J segment 8 bases; nucleotides outside the gene matches: 7. Germline loops: CDR1 SGHRS, CDR2 YFSETQ. As DNA, the CDR3 is TGCGCCAGCAGCTTGGGAGGGGGCGAGTACGAAAAACTGTTTTTT. Its translation: CASSLGGGEYEKLFF.

The chain joins TRBV4-2 to TRBJ1-1, with unresolved D. The CDR3 contains 14 residues. The germline gives CDR1 LGHNA, CDR2 YNFKEQ. Trimming removed 0 bases from V and 0 bases from J, with 5 bases in between. CDR3 sequence reads: CASSQDPVNTEAFF. CDR3 sequence (DNA): TGTGCCAGCAGCCAAGATCCCGTGAACACTGAAGCTTTCTTT.

This rearrangement joins TRBV6-1 to TRBJ2-7, with TRBD1 matching 8 bases. The CDR3 spans 13 residues. J gave up 3 bases and V 8 bases, and 6 bases lay outside the gene matches. CDR1 and CDR2 (germline): MNHNS, SASEGT. CDR3 coding DNA: TGTGCCAGCGGGGCCAGGGGGCTCTACGAGCAGTACTTC. Amino acid sequence: CASGARGLYEQYF.

This chain connects TRBV11-2 to TRBJ2-7; D is undetermined. CDR3 length: 16 amino acids. Germline V CDR1 and CDR2: SGHAT, FQNNGV. V lost 1 base, J lost 2 bases, and 15 bases lay in between. Written as DNA, the CDR3 is TGTGCCAGCAGCTTAGTCCCAGACATACCCACCTACGAGCAGTACTTC. Translating it yields CASSLVPDIPTYEQYF.

This clone was seen once. The chain uses TRBV6-6 and TRBJ1-1; no reliable D call. Trimming left V 7 bases short and J 8 bases short, with 11 bases between. Germline V gene lookup returns CDR1 MNHNY and CDR2 SVGAGI (reference sequence). The CDR3 covers 11 residues. The CDR3 reads CASISAGEAFF. In DNA, the CDR3 is TGTGCCAGCATCAGTGCCGGAGAAGCTTTCTTT.